This TCR beta chain was obtained from a study of T cell changes during pregnancy in multiple sclerosis. Method: immunoSEQ multiplex PCR; TCRdb's copy keeps in-frame clones and lacks some. The profile covers some 70,000 clones, with around 90% appearing a single time and approximately 9.5% taken by the ten largest. Trimming cost V 3 bases and J 5 bases, with 17 bases left between them. The CDR3 is 16 amino acids. Germline-derived CDR1 and CDR2 are LNHDA and SQIVND (reference sequence). The V and J genes are TRBV19 and TRBJ2-1; D is possibly TRBD2 (6 bases). This receptor was identified in a female donor in good health, enrolled as a control in a pregnancy study. Sequenced here: peripheral blood, sampled after pregnancy. CDR3 DNA sequence: TGTGCCAGTAGTATCGGTTGGAGCGGGCCCAACAATGAGCAGTTCTTC. Amino acids: CASSIGWSGPNNEQFF.